A selection of T cell receptor beta chains follows, all from one sample in a study of breast tumors, draining lymph nodes, adjacent tissues. MiXCR, run by TCRdb on the multiplex PCR reads, gives a single entry per CDR3 protein. In the table there are under 25,000 distinct CDR3 sequences, around two fifths of which are singletons. Input material: breast tumor tissue. The origin of the receptors is a female donor with breast cancer. Some clones in this sample may be carry-over from other donors' samples. CDR3s include the opening cysteine and the closing phenylalanine or tryptophan. A D gene is named only where the DNA matches it firmly. Expanded clones get a size class; other rows say once, few or many, or leave the size out.

v_gene,j_gene,d_gene,abundance,CDR3aa,CDR3nt
TRBV29-1,TRBJ1-2,NA,NA,CSVDGYGYTF,TGCAGCGTTGATGGCTATGGCTACACCTTC
TRBV6-5,TRBJ2-7,NA,NA,CASSYSADPYEQYF,TGTGCCAGCAGTTACTCCGCAGATCCCTACGAGCAGTACTTC
TRBV11-2,TRBJ2-7,TRBD1,NA,CASSLGGQGPTYEQYF,TGTGCCAGCAGCTTAGGGGGACAGGGGCCCACCTACGAGCAGTACTTC
TRBV6-1,TRBJ2-7,TRBD2,NA,CASSLLAGVVEQYF,TGTGCCAGCAGTTTGCTAGCGGGAGTGGTCGAGCAGTACTTC
TRBV4-2,TRBJ2-3,NA,NA,CASSQDLGVDTQYF,TGTGCCAGCAGCCAAGATTTAGGCGTAGATACGCAGTATTTT
TRBV7-2,TRBJ2-2,NA,medium-sized,CASSLLQELFF,TGTGCCAGCAGCTTACTACAGGAGCTGTTTTTT
TRBV29-1,TRBJ2-3,NA,many,CSVDTGDPGDTQYF,TGCAGCGTTGATACGGGGGATCCGGGAGATACGCAGTATTTT
TRBV6-6,TRBJ2-5,NA,many,CASAETETQYF,TGTGCCAGCGCCGAGACGGAGACCCAGTACTTC
TRBV12-3/TRBV12-4,TRBJ1-2,NA,many,CASSLTEYYGYTF,TGTGCCAGCAGTCTGACGGAATACTATGGCTACACCTTC
TRBV7-8,TRBJ2-6,NA,many,CASHPLRASSLNVDRLTGTNVLTF,TGTGCCAGCCACCCCCTACGGGCGAGCAGCTTAAACGTGGACAGATTGACTGGGACCAACGTCCTGACTTTC
TRBV20-1,TRBJ1-6,NA,NA,CSAYGERNSPLHF,TGCAGTGCATACGGCGAGAGAAATTCACCCCTCCACTTT
TRBV6-5,TRBJ1-6,NA,once,CASKGHNSPLHF,TGTGCCAGCAAAGGGCATAATTCACCCCTCCACTTT
TRBV24-1,TRBJ1-2,NA,NA,CATSGGQWAGYTF,TGTGCCACCAGTGGTGGCCAGTGGGCTGGCTACACCTTC
TRBV7-9,TRBJ2-5,NA,many,CASSVRGAETQYF,TGTGCCAGCAGCGTCAGGGGTGCGGAGACCCAGTACTTC
TRBV28,TRBJ2-3,TRBD1,many,CASSHARGQGPDTQYF,TGTGCCAGCAGCCATGCCCGGGGACAGGGTCCAGATACGCAGTATTTT
TRBV5-1,TRBJ2-3,TRBD2,many,CASSLAGLAGGDTQYF,TGCGCCAGCAGCTTAGCCGGACTAGCGGGAGGAGATACGCAGTATTTT
TRBV5-1,TRBJ2-2,NA,NA,CASSAGELFF,TGCGCCAGCAGCGCCGGGGAGCTGTTTTTT
TRBV6-6,TRBJ2-7,TRBD2,many,CASSYRLAPYEQYF,TGTGCCAGCAGTTACCGACTAGCGCCGTACGAGCAGTACTTC